This T cell receptor beta chain was observed in a study of naive and memory T cell subsets. This CDR3 region has 15 residues. Trimming removed 3 bases from V and 2 bases from J; junction bases left unmatched: 5. Germline CDR1 reads DFQATT; CDR2 reads SNEGSKA (reference sequence). Two oligonucleotides, mixed equimolar, formed the beta constant-region primer covering TRBC1 and TRBC2. Ligated cDNA was amplified by four rounds of PCR with nested alpha and beta constant-region primers and SP2. In TCRdb, the UMI-ligation and nested PCR reads were re-called with MiXCR into one record per CDR3 protein. The sample includes more than 6,000 distinct CDR3 sequences, around 28% of them seen just once. This clonotype has only a few counts.

Input material: CD8+ TEMRA cells from blood. Subset here: effector memory re-expressing CD45RA, CD45RA+ CD27-. This TCR derives from a human donor in good health. The V call is TRBV20-1, the J call TRBJ2-3; TRBD2 aligns across 10 bases. The CDR3 DNA reads TGCAGTGCTAGTAGGCTAGCGGGAGACACAGATACGCAGTATTTT. Translated: CSASRLAGDTDTQYF.